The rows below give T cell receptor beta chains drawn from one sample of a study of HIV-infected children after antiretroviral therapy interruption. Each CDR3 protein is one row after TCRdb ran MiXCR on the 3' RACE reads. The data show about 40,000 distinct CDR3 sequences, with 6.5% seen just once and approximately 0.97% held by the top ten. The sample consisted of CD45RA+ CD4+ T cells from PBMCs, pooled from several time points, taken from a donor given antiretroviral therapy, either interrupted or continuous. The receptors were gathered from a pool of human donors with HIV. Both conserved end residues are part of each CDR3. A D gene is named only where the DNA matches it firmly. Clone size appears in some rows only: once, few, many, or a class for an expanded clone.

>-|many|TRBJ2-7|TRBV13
CASSLLGSEQYF
TGTGCCAGCAGCTTACTAGGATCCGAGCAGTACTTC
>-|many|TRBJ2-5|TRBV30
CAWSRPGSETQYF
TGTGCCTGGAGTCGACCGGGATCGGAGACCCAGTACTTC
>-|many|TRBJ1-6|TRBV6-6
CATMSGTGPLHF
TGTGCCACCATGTCGGGGACTGGGCCCCTCCACTTT
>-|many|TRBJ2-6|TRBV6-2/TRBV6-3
CASSYPSLADSGANVLTF
TGTGCCAGCAGTTACCCAAGTCTGGCAGACTCTGGGGCCAACGTCCTGACTTTC
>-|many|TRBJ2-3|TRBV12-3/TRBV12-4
CASSLGRGTGTDTQYF
TGTGCCAGCAGTTTGGGCCGCGGAACGGGCACAGATACGCAGTATTTT
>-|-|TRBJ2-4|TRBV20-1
CSARVSGGLRNIQYF
TGCAGTGCTAGAGTCTCAGGGGGACTAAGAAACATTCAGTACTTC
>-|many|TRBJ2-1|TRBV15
CATGLALNNEQFF
TGTGCCACCGGGCTAGCGTTAAACAATGAGCAGTTCTTC
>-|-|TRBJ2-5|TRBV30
CAWSLGGDTQYF
TGTGCCTGGAGTCTAGGGGGGGACACCCAGTACTTT
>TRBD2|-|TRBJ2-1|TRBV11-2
CASSLPGTSGRGIYNEQFF
TGTGCCAGCAGCTTGCCCGGGACTAGCGGCAGAGGAATTTACAATGAGCAGTTCTTC
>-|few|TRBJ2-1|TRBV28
CASSFWQGRDEQFF
TGTGCCAGCAGTTTTTGGCAGGGGCGCGATGAGCAGTTCTTC
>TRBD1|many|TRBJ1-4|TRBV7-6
CASSPSPGVGTDEKLFF
TGTGCCAGCAGTCCCAGCCCAGGGGTCGGGACAGATGAAAAACTGTTTTTT
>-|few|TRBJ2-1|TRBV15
CATSVQTAYNEQFF
TGTGCCACCAGCGTTCAGACAGCCTACAATGAGCAGTTCTTC
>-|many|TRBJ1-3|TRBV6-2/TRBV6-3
CASSRDHSGNTIYF
TGTGCCAGCAGCCGGGACCACTCTGGAAACACCATATATTTT
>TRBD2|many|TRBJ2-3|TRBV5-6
CASSTSGGQHIHSTDTQYF
TGTGCCAGCAGCACTAGCGGGGGGCAACATATCCATAGCACAGATACGCAGTATTTT
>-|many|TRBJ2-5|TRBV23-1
CASSQLCLGHRQETQYF
TGCGCCAGCAGTCAATTATGCCTGGGACACAGACAAGAGACCCAGTACTTC
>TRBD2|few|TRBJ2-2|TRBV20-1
CSAKSSGRSITGELFF
TGCAGTGCCAAGTCTAGCGGGAGATCTATTACCGGGGAGCTGTTTTTT
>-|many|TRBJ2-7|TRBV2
CASSPGHPYEQYF
TGTGCCAGCAGCCCGGGACACCCCTACGAGCAGTACTTC
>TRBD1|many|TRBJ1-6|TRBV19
CASVRTGIDSPLHF
TGTGCCAGTGTCCGGACAGGGATTGATTCACCCCTCCACTTT
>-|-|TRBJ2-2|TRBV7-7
CASSSGADTGELFF
TGTGCCAGCAGCTCAGGGGCGGACACCGGGGAGCTGTTTTTT
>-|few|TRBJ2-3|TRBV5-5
CASSWDAKQDTQYF
TGTGCCAGCAGCTGGGACGCCAAACAAGATACGCAGTATTTT
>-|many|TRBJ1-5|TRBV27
CASSLDGFRNQPQHF
TGTGCCAGCTCCCTGGACGGTTTTCGCAATCAGCCCCAGCATTTT
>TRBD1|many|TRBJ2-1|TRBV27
CASSSRQGSYNEQFF
TGTGCCAGCAGTTCCCGACAGGGTAGCTACAATGAGCAGTTCTTC